This TCR beta chain was identified in a study of T cell responses to AZD1222 COVID-19 vaccine. The study's findings and limits: The study found vaccine-associated CD4 TCRs spanning spike, dominant at 160-218 and 743-854. Only 5 to 7 AZD1222 recipients were seropositive at baseline.

The CDR3 sequence is 13 residues long. V trimming: 6 bases; J trimming: 6 bases; junction bases outside the gene matches: 8. The data were produced by immunoSEQ multiplex PCR, yet TCRdb's version contains in-frame clones alone and is incomplete. This table has 70,000 to 85,000 clones, around four fifths appearing once. Concerning this clone: The antigen is unknown. The same CDR3 can be traced to other DNA sequences in this sample.

The material was peripheral blood, obtained on day 0 of AZD1222 vaccination. The chain joins TRBV12-3 or TRBV12-4 to TRBJ2-7, with 7 positions matching TRBD1. The sequence derives from an adult in good health. Here the CDR3 DNA reads TGTGCCAGCAGCCTCCGACAGGGTTCCGAGCAGTACTTC. It encodes CASSLRQGSEQYF.